The next 32 T cell receptor beta chains were all read from a single sample in a study of breast tumors, draining lymph nodes, adjacent tissues. Using its own MiXCR run on the multiplex PCR reads, TCRdb lists one record per CDR3 protein. The table includes about 19,000 distinct CDR3 sequences, 43% detected once. The sequenced sample consisted of breast tumor tissue. These receptors were collected from a female donor with breast cancer. Some clones in this sample may be carry-over from other donors' samples.

This rearrangement joins TRBV7-2 to TRBJ2-7; no reliable D call. V was pared by 5 bases and J by 1 base, with 12 bases between. Germline lookup yields CDR1 SGHTA and CDR2 FQGNSA. CDR3 length: 14 residues. In nucleotides, the CDR3 is TGTGCCAGCAGCCCGACAACGACTTCCTACGAGCAGTACTTC. Translation gives CASSPTTTSYEQYF.

This clonotype was recorded many times. This sequence joins TRBV20-1 and TRBJ2-1; 7 positions agree with TRBD1. The CDR3 totals 14 residues. CDR1 and CDR2 from the germline V gene are DFQATT and SNEGSKA (reference sequence). Trimming cost V 3 bases and J 5 bases; bases outside gene matches: 7. The CDR3 bases are TGCAGTGCTAGTAACGAGGGGGCGGACAATGAGCAGTTCTTC. It codes for CSASNEGADNEQFF.

V gene TRBV4-2 combines with J gene TRBJ1-2; 7 nucleotides line up with TRBD1. Trimming removed 1 base from V and 5 bases from J; junction bases left unmatched: 4. Germline CDR1 and CDR2: LGHNA and YNFKEQ. The length of the CDR3 is 14 residues. CDR3 protein: CASSQGNRGYGYTF. In DNA form, the CDR3 reads TGTGCCAGCAGCCAAGGTAACAGGGGATATGGCTACACCTTC.

Points on this clonotype: At one of its ends the junction is not consistent with the germline gene, which may arise from a read error. The chain combines TRBV7-6 with TRBJ2-7, with 15 bases matching TRBD2. CDR3 size: 17 residues. CDR1 is SGHVS and CDR2 is FNYEAQ in the germline V gene. CDR3 loop: CASSSGLAGGGTGELYF. CDR3 nucleotides: TGTGCCAGCAGCTCGGGACTAGCGGGAGGCGGAACCGGGGAGCTGTACTTC.

This clonotype was seen at least ten times. Here the CDR3 DNA reads TGTGCCAGCAGTGCGTCCGGGACAGAGGGGGAAAAACTGTTTTTT. Protein product: CASSASGTEGEKLFF. The V call is TRBV6-1, the J call TRBJ1-4; TRBD1 aligns across 7 bases. The junction had 10 bases not matched to a gene; V was cut back by 4 bases and J by 8 bases. Germline V gives CDR1 MNHNS, CDR2 SASEGT. This CDR3 has 15 amino acids.

This chain uses TRBV5-5 with TRBJ1-5, with 7 bases aligning to TRBD1. CDR1 is SGHKS, CDR2 YYEKEE, per germline (reference sequence). Trimming took 4 bases from V and 4 from J; bases not matched to a gene: 8. The CDR3 has 15 amino acids. CDR3 in DNA: TGTGCCAGCAGCGCCACCGGGACAGTTAATCAGCCCCAGCATTTT. This gives the protein CASSATGTVNQPQHF.

This clonotype was observed at least ten times. This CDR3 is CASSQTGTSGSLRVDTQYF. CDR3 DNA: TGCGCCAGCAGCCAAACCGGGACTAGCGGGAGTCTAAGGGTAGATACGCAGTATTTT. This chain joins TRBV4-1 and TRBJ2-3, with 14 bases that match TRBD2. Germline assignment: CDR1 MGHRA and CDR2 YSYEKL. Losses at the gene ends were 2 bases for V and 5 bases for J; bases not matched to a gene: 12. CDR3 size: 19 residues.

This clonotype was detected many times. The chain combines TRBV5-1 with TRBJ1-4; 7 bases match TRBD1. The J segment lost 8 bases and the V segment lost 5 bases, leaving 9 bases of the junction unmatched. Germline V lookup: CDR1 SGHRS, CDR2 YFSETQ. This CDR3 is built from 14 residues. The CDR3 here is CASRVDRPYEKLFF. The CDR3, as DNA: TGCGCCAGCAGGGTGGACAGGCCTTACGAAAAACTGTTTTTT.

This clonotype was counted ten times or more. The rearrangement joins TRBV5-5 to TRBJ2-1, with 11 bases that match TRBD2. Looked up from germline, CDR1 is SGHKS and CDR2 is YYEKEE (reference sequence). This CDR3 is 16 amino acids long. Trimming took 6 bases from V and 4 from J; bases not matched to a gene: 9. The CDR3 sequence: CASTIGRTSGYNEQFF. The CDR3 bases are TGTGCCAGCACTATCGGGAGGACTAGCGGGTACAATGAGCAGTTCTTC.

Concerning this clonotype: Germline is not matched at one junction end, which may reflect a read error. The rearrangement links TRBV9 to TRBJ2-1, with a tentative D call TRBD2 (5 bases). This CDR3 has 17 amino acids. CDR1 SGDLS and CDR2 YYNGEE come from the germline V gene. CDR3 residues: CASSVSSVLSSYNEQLF. The CDR3 bases are TGCGCCAGCAGCGTTAGTAGCGTCCTGAGCTCCTACAATGAGCAGCTCTTC.

The CDR3 region has the DNA TGTGCCAATAGGGGCCGTTCCGCTCCATACCTCCACTTT. Its translation is CANRGRSAPYLHF. The chain joins TRBV11-2 to TRBJ1-6; a possible D gene is TRBD1 (5 bases). The CDR3 runs 13 residues. Trimming stripped 10 bases from V and 15 bases from J, with 22 bases between. Germline lookup yields CDR1 SGHAT and CDR2 FQNNGV.

The J gene is TRBJ2-3, the V gene TRBV2; tentatively, D is TRBD2 (6 bases). The CDR3 extends over 15 amino acids. Germline V lookup: CDR1 SNHLY, CDR2 FYNNEI. V was cut by 3 bases and J by 7 bases, with 17 bases left in between. The CDR3, as DNA: TGTGCCAGCAGTGACATAACTAGTGGGGGGAATACGCAGTATTTT. Translated: CASSDITSGGNTQYF.

This clonotype was seen repeatedly, ten times or more. The chain links TRBV14 to TRBJ2-7; D gene ambiguous. CDR3 length: 13 amino acids. V gave up 0 bases and J gave up 3 bases, with 6 bases separating them. Germline CDR1 reads SGHDN; CDR2 reads FVKESK. For the CDR3, the DNA is TGTGCCAGCAGCCAAGAACACGGCTACGAGCAGTACTTC. This sequence encodes CASSQEHGYEQYF.

This clonotype was recorded many times. The gene calls are TRBV6-1 and TRBJ1-5; maybe TRBD1 (6 bases). CDR3 size: 16 residues. Germline CDR1 MNHNS, CDR2 SASEGT. Trimming removed 6 bases from V and 4 bases from J, with 19 bases in between. CDR3 amino acids: CASSTSGGPGNQPQHF. The CDR3 nucleotides read TGTGCCAGCAGCACCAGCGGGGGGCCGGGGAATCAGCCCCAGCATTTT.

In this sample, this clonotype turned up once. The rearrangement joins TRBV20-1 to TRBJ2-1; possible D gene TRBD2, 7 bases. The CDR3 spans 14 residues. The germline CDR1 and CDR2 sequences are DFQATT and SNEGSKA (reference sequence). The V gene lost 0 bases and the J gene lost 9 bases, with 15 bases spanning the gap. DNA of the CDR3: TGCAGTGCTAGAGATCCGAGAGGGGGGGCTGAGCAGTTCTTC. The encoded protein is CSARDPRGGAEQFF.

The table lists this clonotype with many counts. J is TRBJ2-7 and V is TRBV25-1; no firm D call. Germline values: CDR1 MGHDK, CDR2 SYGVNS. This CDR3 has 11 residues. V dropped 3 bases and J dropped 6 bases, with 6 bases sitting between them. Here the CDR3 DNA reads TGTGCCAGCAGTGACAGATTCGAGCAGTACTTC. Its protein is CASSDRFEQYF.

At least ten counts were recorded for this clonotype. The chain combines TRBV4-1 with TRBJ1-2, with TRBD1 matching 7 bases. CDR1 is MGHRA and CDR2 is YSYEKL in the germline V gene. After removal of 6 bases from V and 7 bases from J, the junction contained 8 bases not matched to a gene. The CDR3 totals 13 residues. CDR3: CASRHRGSVGYTF. In DNA, the CDR3 is TGCGCCAGCAGACACAGGGGATCGGTTGGCTACACCTTC.

Turning to this clonotype: One end of the junction is discordant with germline, which a read error may explain. The chain joins TRBV2 to TRBJ2-7, with TRBD1 matching 9 bases. The CDR3 totals 13 residues. Germline V gene data show CDR1 as SNHLY and CDR2 as FYNNEI. CDR3 sequence (DNA): TGTGCCCGCAGTGCGGGACAGGGTTACGAGCAGTACTTC. It specifies CARSAGQGYEQYF.

This rearrangement joins TRBV29-1 to TRBJ1-5; D remains ambiguous. The CDR3 length is 13 residues. Germline assignment: CDR1 SQVTM and CDR2 ANQGSEA. Trimming removed 6 bases at V and 6 bases at J, with 15 bases between. CDR3 residues: CSVLTSYSQPQHF. For the CDR3, the DNA is TGCAGCGTCTTGACAAGCTATAGTCAGCCCCAGCATTTT.

V and J are TRBV19 and TRBJ2-7; D is unclear. CDR1 and CDR2 (germline): LNHDA, SQIVND (reference sequence). This CDR3 has 14 amino acids. Trimming took 3 bases from V and 3 from J, leaving 12 bases between them. The CDR3, as DNA: TGTGCCAGTAGTATGGTTGGACCGAACTACGAGCAGTACTTC. Its protein product is CASSMVGPNYEQYF.

The chain has TRBV11-1 and TRBJ2-7; D remains unclear. Between the trimmed V and J ends, which lost 5 bases and 9 bases, there was a span of 17 bases. Germline loops: CDR1 SGHAT, CDR2 FQDESV (reference sequence). The CDR3 length is 13 residues. CDR3 nucleotides: TGTGCCAGCAGCGCCGGGCGTCGCTATGGGCAGTACTTC. This gives the protein CASSAGRRYGQYF.

This clonotype was seen a handful of times. This rearrangement joins TRBV19 to TRBJ1-6; D not certain. The V end was cut by 6 bases, the J end by 5 bases, with 5 bases between. Germline loops: CDR1 LNHDA, CDR2 SQIVND (reference sequence). The CDR3 runs to 12 residues. CDR3 sequence (DNA): TGTGCCAGTAGGGCTAATAATTCACCCCTCCACTTT. It yields the protein CASRANNSPLHF. Drawing the rest from reference TRBV19 and TRBJ1-6, the complete variable domain is DGGITQSPKYLFRKEGQNVTLSCEQNLNHDAMYWYRQDPGQGLRLIYYSQIVNDFQKGDIAEGYSVSREKKESFPLTVTSAQKNPTAFYLCASRANNSPLHFGNGTRLTVT.

On this clonotype itself: The DNA is left out, because the CDR3 cannot be placed on it with certainty; the CDR3 is given as TCRdb lists it. The chain has TRBV7-2 and TRBJ1-4; the table assigns TRBD1, which was not confirmed against the DNA. Ends included, the CDR3 has 24 residues. Germline values: CDR1 SGHTA, CDR2 FQGNSA. The CDR3 sequence: CAPLRATTMATPSVRGQGTEKLFF.

A word on this clonotype: Since no conserved phenylalanine or tryptophan closes the CDR3, a read error is the likely cause. The J gene is TRBJ2-7, the V gene TRBV29-1, with TRBD1 identical over 9 bases. Germline CDR1 is SQVTM and CDR2 is ANQGSEA. This CDR3 contains 13 residues. CDR3 residues: CGVSGTGRYEQYL. CDR3 coding DNA: TGCGGCGTTTCCGGGACAGGGAGGTACGAGCAGTACCTC.

The rearrangement uses TRBV12-3 or TRBV12-4 and TRBJ1-5; no reliable D call. The CDR3 is 14 residues long. Between the trimmed V and J ends, which lost 2 bases and 2 bases, there was a span of 7 bases. The CDR3, as DNA: TGTGCCAGCAGTTTAATACAAGGCAATCAGCCCCAGCATTTT. As protein: CASSLIQGNQPQHF.

This clonotype was observed at least ten times. V is TRBV11-2 and J is TRBJ2-4; 8 bases map to TRBD1. Germline V CDR1 and CDR2: SGHAT, FQNNGV. The J segment lost 0 bases and the V segment lost 5 bases, leaving 9 bases of the junction unmatched. The CDR3 spans 17 residues. The CDR3 here is CASSVHTGGLAKNIQYF. The CDR3 DNA is TGTGCCAGCAGCGTACATACAGGGGGACTAGCCAAAAACATTCAGTACTTC.

This chain links TRBV20-1 with TRBJ2-3, with 10 bases lining up with TRBD2. V was pared by 1 base and J by 1 base, with 23 bases of the junction left unmatched. The CDR3 runs 22 residues. The germline CDR1 and CDR2 sequences are DFQATT and SNEGSKA (reference sequence). The CDR3 DNA sequence: TGCAGTGCTAGAGTTGGCCGCGAAAGCGGGAGGGCCACAAGGGGAGGCACAGATACGCAGTATTTT. Translation gives CSARVGRESGRATRGGTDTQYF.

This clonotype showed up many times. The chain has TRBV30 and TRBJ2-2; the match to TRBD2 covers 8 bases. The germline gives CDR1 GTSNPN, CDR2 SVGIG (reference sequence). CDR3 length: 15 residues. With 5 bases clipped from V and 5 bases from J, the junction kept 10 bases outside the gene matches. The CDR3 coding sequence is TGTGCCTGGGACCTCGGAGCGGGAGAAACCGGGGAGCTGTTTTTT. As protein: CAWDLGAGETGELFF.

This clonotype has just a few counts. The rearrangement uses TRBV5-4 and TRBJ1-1; the D is unclear. Trimming took 0 bases from V and 1 from J, leaving 4 bases between them. The CDR3 has 13 amino acids. Germline-derived CDR1 and CDR2 are SGHNT and YYREEE (reference sequence). The CDR3 nucleotides read TGTGCCAGCAGCTTGGACAGGAACACTGAAGCTTTCTTT. This encodes CASSLDRNTEAFF.

This clonotype ranks as medium-sized (0.01 to 0.1%). CDR3 residues: CASSLLGFYGYTF. CDR3 bases: TGTGCCAGCAGCTTATTAGGCTTCTATGGCTACACCTTC. The chain recombines TRBV7-2 with TRBJ1-2; D unresolved. Trimming cost V 2 bases and J 4 bases, with 8 bases left between them. CDR3 length equals 13 residues. CDR1 and CDR2 from the germline V gene are SGHTA and FQGNSA.

This clonotype was recorded at least ten times. The chain joins TRBV12-3 or TRBV12-4 to TRBJ2-1, with D tentatively TRBD2 (6 bases). V was shortened by 4 bases and J by 6 bases, with 13 bases between the two germline ends. The CDR3 runs 14 residues. CDR3 loop: CASSSVAGPNEQFF. In DNA form, the CDR3 reads TGTGCCAGCAGTTCGGTGGCGGGACCCAATGAGCAGTTCTTC.

This clonotype was recorded many times. Just one base apart from a much larger clone, this may be a read error. The chain is built from TRBV5-6 and TRBJ2-2; D gene uncertain. The V gene lost 4 bases and the J gene lost 4 bases, with 11 bases spanning the gap. The CDR3 length is 14 residues. Germline V lookup: CDR1 SGHDT, CDR2 YYEEEE. The CDR3 loop is CASSPTRTTGELFF. CDR3 nucleotide sequence: TGTGCCAGCAGCCCGACTCGTACCACCGGGGAGCTGTTTTTT.